These T cell receptor beta chains were read from a single sample in a study of shared clonotypes between healthy human individuals. TCRdb's table, derived via immunoSEQ multiplex PCR, lists solely in-frame clones and lacks some. Among about 670,000 clones, about two thirds were seen once, and the ten largest hold 1.8%. Material for sequencing was memory CD4+ T cells sorted from blood. The receptors here all came from a woman aged 25 to 39 in good health. Each CDR3 is given with its conserved first and last residue. The D gene is left open where the match is weak. Expanded clones get a size class; other rows say once, few or many, or leave the size out.

j_call,clone_size,v_call,d_call,cdr3_nt,cdr3_aa
TRBJ2-1,NA,TRBV11-1,NA,TGTGCCAGCAGCCTTCTACAGGGGAGGGGTAATGAGCAGTTCTTC,CASSLLQGRGNEQFF
TRBJ2-7,few,TRBV19,TRBD2,TGTGCCAGTAGTACTACTAGCGGGAGGGCCAGTTACGAGCAGTACTTC,CASSTTSGRASYEQYF
TRBJ2-6,NA,TRBV4-2,NA,TGTGCCAGCAGCCAAGATATGGGAACCTCTGGGGCCAACGTCCTGACTTTC,CASSQDMGTSGANVLTF
TRBJ2-3,once,TRBV6-4,NA,TGTGCCAGCCGACTACTACATACGCAGTATTTT,CASRLLHTQYF
TRBJ1-5,NA,TRBV30,NA,TGTGCCTGGAGTGTGGATGAGTACAATCAGCCCCAGCATTTT,CAWSVDEYNQPQHF
TRBJ2-2,NA,TRBV29-1,NA,TGCAGCGTTGGTAGGGTAGCGACGAACACCGGGGAGCTGTTTTTT,CSVGRVATNTGELFF
TRBJ2-4,NA,TRBV5-4,NA,TGTGCCAGCAGCTTCCGTACGAACATTCAGTACTTC,CASSFRTNIQYF
TRBJ2-7,NA,TRBV7-2,NA,TGTGCCAGCACCACCTACCAGGAAACCTACGAGCAGTACTTC,CASTTYQETYEQYF
TRBJ1-4,few,TRBV28,TRBD1,TGTGCCAGCTTAGAAAGACAGGGAAGAAATGAAAAACTGTTTTTT,CASLERQGRNEKLFF
TRBJ2-3,few,TRBV7-2,NA,TGTGCCAGCAGCTCCTGGACTTTCACAGATACGCAGTATTTT,CASSSWTFTDTQYF
TRBJ2-7,NA,TRBV19,NA,TGTGCCAGTAGTATGCGGGGTAGCTCCTACGAGCAGTACTTC,CASSMRGSSYEQYF
TRBJ1-3,NA,TRBV27,NA,TGTGCCAGCAGTTTACGTGTCCAGGGAGTGATGAGCTCTGGAAACACCATATATTTT,CASSLRVQGVMSSGNTIYF
TRBJ2-5,NA,TRBV27,NA,TGTGCCAGCAGTCCGCACGATCGAGAGACCCAGTACTTC,CASSPHDRETQYF
TRBJ2-1,NA,TRBV5-1,NA,TGCGCCAGCAGCTTGGGGGGTACCGGTAATGAGCAGTTCTTC,CASSLGGTGNEQFF
TRBJ2-4,once,TRBV28,NA,TGTGCCAGCAGCGACAGACCAAACATTCAGTACTTC,CASSDRPNIQYF
TRBJ2-5,NA,TRBV7-9,TRBD1,TGTGCCAGCAGCTCCCGACAGGGGCTCTGGGAGACCCAGTACTTC,CASSSRQGLWETQYF
TRBJ2-4,NA,TRBV28,TRBD2,TGTGCCAGCAGTCTCTTAGCGGGAGGTTTTGCCAAAAACATTCAGTACTTC,CASSLLAGGFAKNIQYF
TRBJ2-3,once,TRBV9,NA,TGTGCCAGCAGCCCAAGGGGGGGGCGCAGTAGCACAGATACGCAGTATTTT,CASSPRGGRSSTDTQYF
TRBJ2-2,NA,TRBV5-5,NA,TGTGCCAGCAGCTCAGGGACATCTACCGGGGAGCTGTTTTTT,CASSSGTSTGELFF
TRBJ2-6,NA,TRBV11-2,NA,TGTGCCAGCAGCTCAACCTCTGGGGCCAACGTCCTGACTTTC,CASSSTSGANVLTF
TRBJ2-7,NA,TRBV7-9,NA,TGTGCCAGCAGCCTCTCCGGGACTTCCTACGAGCAGTACTTC,CASSLSGTSYEQYF
TRBJ2-7,NA,TRBV6-5,NA,TGTGCCAGCAGTCCGCTAGTACAGTACGAGCAGTACTTC,CASSPLVQYEQYF
TRBJ2-1,NA,TRBV19,NA,TGTGCCAGTCGTACCTCCCCGGCGGGTGCATACTACAATGAGCAGTTCTTC,CASRTSPAGAYYNEQFF
TRBJ2-3,few,TRBV10-1,NA,TGCGCCAGCCAGCGGGTGGTCACAGATACGCAGTATTTT,CASQRVVTDTQYF
TRBJ2-2,NA,TRBV7-2,TRBD2,TGTGCCAGCAGCCCAACCATAGCGGGAGTGGGGCTGTTTTTT,CASSPTIAGVGLFF
TRBJ1-5,NA,TRBV2,TRBD1,TGTGCCAGCAGTGAAAATATGTGGGGACAGGGGGCAAATCAGCCCCAGCATTTT,CASSENMWGQGANQPQHF
TRBJ2-3,NA,TRBV20-1,NA,TGCAGTGCTGAACGAGCAGATACGCAGTATTTT,CSAERADTQYF